A selection of T cell receptor beta chains follows, all from one sample in a study of blood T cell repertoires in COVID-19. Profiled with immunoSEQ multiplex PCR; TCRdb holds only in-frame clones, not every one. The data hold some 100,000 clones, with approximately 86% observed a single time. Sequencing was carried out using peripheral blood. The receptors derive from a woman aged 70-85 years with acute or convalescent COVID-19. CDR3s leave out the opening cysteine and the closing phenylalanine or tryptophan. Fields, in order: V gene, J gene, CDR3 protein.

TRBV6-6,TRBJ2-4,ASRGAGGNIQY
TRBV20-1,TRBJ2-1,SASFYRGDYNEQF
TRBV7-6,TRBJ2-2,ASSLRETGELF
TRBV7-8,TRBJ2-3,ASSPRTSGASTDTQY
TRBV5-1,TRBJ2-2,ASSLTGTQNTGELF
TRBV5-4,TRBJ2-7,ASSVGQGRNYEQY
TRBV2,TRBJ2-2,ASSSGTVNTGELF
TRBV6-5,TRBJ2-7,ASTGGGYEQY
TRBV27,TRBJ2-2,ASRKGAMANTGELF
TRBV6-5,TRBJ1-4,ASSYRGGGEKLF
TRBV18,TRBJ1-5,ASSETGRQPQH
TRBV10-3,TRBJ2-5,AISVGTSGTQETQY
TRBV5-1,TRBJ2-4,ASSPGTGALAKNIQY
TRBV24-1,TRBJ2-2,ATSDIRGNGGELF
TRBV6-6,TRBJ1-6,ASSYSGGTSYSPLH
TRBV7-2,TRBJ1-3,ASSPQTDSGNTIY
TRBV7-2,TRBJ2-5,ASSLLPGLAGAYQETQY
TRBV7-2,TRBJ2-3,ASSLVSTDTQY
TRBV2,TRBJ2-2,ASGVTGELF
TRBV30,TRBJ2-2,AWGTSLTGELF
TRBV11-2,TRBJ2-1,ASSPVTSGVYNEQF
TRBV5-6,TRBJ2-1,ASSFYSTRTSKYNEQF
TRBV3-1/TRBV3-2,TRBJ2-7,ASSYTGQPYEQY
TRBV30,TRBJ2-5,AWSGLVEETQY
TRBV3-1/TRBV3-2,TRBJ1-2,ASSQVTVSGYT
TRBV6-5,TRBJ1-2,ASITQTGAQHGYT
TRBV12-3/TRBV12-4,TRBJ2-1,ASSPSFLEQF
TRBV5-4,TRBJ1-2,ASSISDRGLGGYT
TRBV12-3/TRBV12-4,TRBJ2-3,ASGRGSTDTQY
TRBV6-5,TRBJ1-1,ASPRALGTEAF
TRBV7-9,TRBJ1-2,ASSRIGTADGYT
TRBV2,TRBJ2-7,ASSEFSGGAYEQY
TRBV7-2,TRBJ2-7,ASSLVVLAGASYEQY
TRBV24-1,TRBJ2-3,ATSDLAGVSTDTQY
TRBV5-1,TRBJ2-1,ASSLFVGTGDNEQF
TRBV4-1,TRBJ1-4,ASSSDRGLEKLF
TRBV28,TRBJ2-7,ASSFHGTRRRDYEQY
TRBV5-4,TRBJ1-1,AIGQGNTEAF
TRBV10-3,TRBJ2-3,AISDGEADTQY
TRBV7-8,TRBJ1-6,ASSLENSNSPLH
TRBV6-1,TRBJ2-7,ASSDRAGIYEQY
TRBV5-6,TRBJ2-5,ASSKRSSETQY
TRBV5-6,TRBJ2-6,ASSLVNLGAGANVLT
TRBV19,TRBJ2-7,ASSISGQTLYEQY
TRBV5-8,TRBJ1-5,ASSLLGRGGQPQH
TRBV10-3,TRBJ1-1,AISESREGNTEAF
TRBV28,TRBJ1-1,ASRWETPPDTEAF
TRBV19,TRBJ1-1,ASSSEIITGITEAF
TRBV28,TRBJ1-5,ASTVSPGYSNQPQH
TRBV18,TRBJ1-2,ASSPPPGIYGYT
TRBV9,TRBJ1-4,ASSVEMEAEKLF
TRBV24-1,TRBJ1-2,ATFTPNYGYT
TRBV15,TRBJ2-1,ATSSRAVRYNEQF
TRBV6-2/TRBV6-3,TRBJ2-7,ASSDGVAGANLYEQY
TRBV28,TRBJ2-7,ASSLIFYEQY
TRBV19,TRBJ1-5,ASSTQGGVSNQPQH